These T cell receptor beta chains were read from a single sample in a study of T cell repertoires in cytomegalovirus infection. No antigen has been identified for these receptors. In TCRdb, the reads were re-called with MiXCR into one record per CDR3 protein. The data hold about 130,000 distinct CDR3 sequences, with roughly a quarter observed a single time. Material: PBMCs, sequenced either directly or after in vitro stimulation (not recorded which). These receptor sequences come from a human donor in good health (CMV status not recorded). Some clones in this sample may be carry-over from other donors' samples. Both conserved end residues are trimmed from each CDR3. D genes are given only for firm matches.

j_gene: TRBJ2-3
v_gene: TRBV7-8
d_gene: .
CDR3aa: ASSFESTDTQY

j_gene: TRBJ1-2
v_gene: TRBV3-1
d_gene: .
CDR3aa: ASSQADANYGYT

j_gene: TRBJ2-1
v_gene: TRBV7-9
d_gene: .
CDR3aa: ASSALAGTEQF

j_gene: TRBJ2-5
v_gene: TRBV29-1
d_gene: .
CDR3aa: SAGEGPETQY

j_gene: TRBJ2-2
v_gene: TRBV19
d_gene: .
CDR3aa: ASSIFGTTNTGELF

j_gene: TRBJ1-2
v_gene: TRBV6-1
d_gene: .
CDR3aa: ASSENRGGNYGYT

j_gene: TRBJ2-5
v_gene: TRBV7-2
d_gene: .
CDR3aa: ASSLSLGEPNKETQY

j_gene: TRBJ2-4
v_gene: TRBV28
d_gene: TRBD1
CDR3aa: ASSPEGQGAKNIQY

j_gene: TRBJ2-4
v_gene: TRBV15
d_gene: TRBD2
CDR3aa: ATREAGEAKNIQY

j_gene: TRBJ1-1
v_gene: TRBV25-1
d_gene: .
CDR3aa: ASSERGGGTEAF

j_gene: TRBJ1-1
v_gene: TRBV5-5
d_gene: .
CDR3aa: ASSLFEWGNTEAF

j_gene: TRBJ1-5
v_gene: TRBV7-8
d_gene: .
CDR3aa: ASSPRTEGLGNQPQH

j_gene: TRBJ1-3
v_gene: TRBV2
d_gene: .
CDR3aa: ASSPPGTAGNTIY

j_gene: TRBJ2-5
v_gene: TRBV4-3
d_gene: TRBD1
CDR3aa: ASSQDRGTQY

j_gene: TRBJ2-7
v_gene: TRBV19
d_gene: TRBD1
CDR3aa: ASSSGQGYEQY

j_gene: TRBJ1-2
v_gene: TRBV20-1
d_gene: .
CDR3aa: SARDRRSLYGYT

j_gene: TRBJ1-1
v_gene: TRBV19
d_gene: .
CDR3aa: ASSLRGWTEAF

j_gene: TRBJ2-2
v_gene: TRBV14
d_gene: .
CDR3aa: ASSPGLYSTGELF

j_gene: TRBJ2-3
v_gene: TRBV6-2/TRBV6-3
d_gene: TRBD2
CDR3aa: ASSYRNRLAGGTDTQY

j_gene: TRBJ2-3
v_gene: TRBV7-2
d_gene: TRBD2
CDR3aa: ASSLIAGAGDTQY

j_gene: TRBJ2-3
v_gene: TRBV19
d_gene: .
CDR3aa: ASREGGTDTDTQY

j_gene: TRBJ2-7
v_gene: TRBV6-8
d_gene: .
CDR3aa: ASSRVSGIGYEQY

j_gene: TRBJ2-1
v_gene: TRBV7-8
d_gene: .
CDR3aa: ASSLGFRLLLKGVNEQF

j_gene: TRBJ1-6
v_gene: TRBV4-2
d_gene: TRBD1
CDR3aa: ASSPLDRVSPLH

j_gene: TRBJ2-1
v_gene: TRBV29-1
d_gene: TRBD2
CDR3aa: SVDPGLEQF

j_gene: TRBJ2-1
v_gene: TRBV28
d_gene: TRBD2
CDR3aa: ASSYSGRDNEQF

j_gene: TRBJ1-5
v_gene: TRBV7-2
d_gene: .
CDR3aa: ASSLLAIGGNQPQH

j_gene: TRBJ1-1
v_gene: TRBV5-1
d_gene: .
CDR3aa: ASRRQQGGDTEAF

j_gene: TRBJ2-3
v_gene: TRBV20-1
d_gene: TRBD2
CDR3aa: SARAGTSGRGSTDTQY

j_gene: TRBJ2-2
v_gene: TRBV5-4
d_gene: .
CDR3aa: ASSSRTRLNGELF

j_gene: TRBJ1-1
v_gene: TRBV11-2
d_gene: TRBD1
CDR3aa: ASSPTGGGTEAF

j_gene: TRBJ1-2
v_gene: TRBV5-6
d_gene: TRBD1
CDR3aa: ASSSDRVIYGYT

j_gene: TRBJ2-3
v_gene: TRBV28
d_gene: .
CDR3aa: ASGDTQY

j_gene: TRBJ2-7
v_gene: TRBV9
d_gene: .
CDR3aa: ASSVNLGWGEQY

j_gene: TRBJ2-7
v_gene: TRBV7-2
d_gene: .
CDR3aa: ASSLRRAQSSYEQY

j_gene: TRBJ1-6
v_gene: TRBV27
d_gene: .
CDR3aa: ASSFYSYNSPLH

j_gene: TRBJ2-1
v_gene: TRBV24-1
d_gene: TRBD2
CDR3aa: ATSDFGTSGRGEQF

j_gene: TRBJ1-2
v_gene: TRBV27
d_gene: .
CDR3aa: ASSLTGRGYT

j_gene: TRBJ1-5
v_gene: TRBV12-3/TRBV12-4
d_gene: .
CDR3aa: ASTLTLRAGGNQPQH

j_gene: TRBJ1-1
v_gene: TRBV19
d_gene: .
CDR3aa: ASNEGQHNTEAF

j_gene: TRBJ2-3
v_gene: TRBV11-3
d_gene: .
CDR3aa: ASSPTPYWDSPSGAQY

j_gene: TRBJ1-1
v_gene: TRBV30
d_gene: .
CDR3aa: AWSHEDRNTEAF